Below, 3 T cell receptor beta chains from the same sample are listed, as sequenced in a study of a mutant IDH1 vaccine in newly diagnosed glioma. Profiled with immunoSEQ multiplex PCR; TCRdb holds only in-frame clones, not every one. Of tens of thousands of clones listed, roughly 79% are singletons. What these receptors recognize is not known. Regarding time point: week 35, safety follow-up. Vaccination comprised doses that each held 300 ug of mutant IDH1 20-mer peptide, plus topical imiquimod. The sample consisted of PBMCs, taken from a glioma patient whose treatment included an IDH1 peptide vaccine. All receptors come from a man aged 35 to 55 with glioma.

This CDR3 reads CASSPGTENEQFF. The DNA for the CDR3 is TGTGCCAGCAGCCCCGGGACTGAGAATGAGCAGTTCTTC. The chain uses TRBV7-2 and TRBJ2-1; tentative D call: TRBD2 (6 bases). Germline loops: CDR1 SGHTA, CDR2 FQGNSA. The CDR3 runs 13 residues. Trimming stripped 5 bases from V and 7 bases from J, with 12 bases between.

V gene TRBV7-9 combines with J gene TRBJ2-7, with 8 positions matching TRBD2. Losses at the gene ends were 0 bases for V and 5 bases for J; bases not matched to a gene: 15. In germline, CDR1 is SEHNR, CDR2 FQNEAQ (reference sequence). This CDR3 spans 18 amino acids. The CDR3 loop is CASSLASGSKASGHEQYF. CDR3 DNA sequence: TGTGCCAGCAGCTTAGCTTCGGGGTCCAAGGCTAGCGGGCACGAGCAGTACTTC.

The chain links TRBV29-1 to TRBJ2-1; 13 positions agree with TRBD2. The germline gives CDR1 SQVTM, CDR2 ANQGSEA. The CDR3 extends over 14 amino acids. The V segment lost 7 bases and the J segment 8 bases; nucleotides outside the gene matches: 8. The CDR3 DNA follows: TGCAGCGCCGGAACTAGCGGGAGGGTCTATGAGCAGTTCTTC. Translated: CSAGTSGRVYEQFF.